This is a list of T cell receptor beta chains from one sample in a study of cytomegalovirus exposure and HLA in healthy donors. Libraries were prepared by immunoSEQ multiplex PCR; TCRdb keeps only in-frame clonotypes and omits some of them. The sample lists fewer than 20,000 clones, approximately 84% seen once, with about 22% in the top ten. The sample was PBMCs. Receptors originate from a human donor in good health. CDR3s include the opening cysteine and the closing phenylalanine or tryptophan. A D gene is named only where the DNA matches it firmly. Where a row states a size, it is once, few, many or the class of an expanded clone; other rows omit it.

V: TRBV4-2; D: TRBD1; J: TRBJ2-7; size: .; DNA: TGTGCCAGCAGCCAGGCGGACAGGGGGTATGAGGGATCCTACGAGCAGTACTTC; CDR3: CASSQADRGYEGSYEQYF
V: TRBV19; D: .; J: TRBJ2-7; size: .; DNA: TGTGCCAGTAGTTTCCTGGTTGATAGCTACGAGCAGTACTTC; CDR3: CASSFLVDSYEQYF
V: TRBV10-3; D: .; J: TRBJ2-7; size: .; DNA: TGTGCCATCAGTGAGTCCGGGTCAGGCCAGGGGTACCACGAGCAGTACTTC; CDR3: CAISESGSGQGYHEQYF
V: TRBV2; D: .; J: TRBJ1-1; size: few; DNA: TGTGCCAGCAGTGAGCTCACACAGTTGAACACTGAAGCTTTCTTT; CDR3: CASSELTQLNTEAFF
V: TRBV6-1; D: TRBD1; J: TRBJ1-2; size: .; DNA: TGTGCCAGCAGCAAGGGACAGGGCTATGGCTACACCTTC; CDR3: CASSKGQGYGYTF
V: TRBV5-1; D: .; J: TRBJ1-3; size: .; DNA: TGCGCCAGCAGCTCCTCGACAAACCCCGAACAAAACACCATATATTTT; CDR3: CASSSSTNPEQNTIYF
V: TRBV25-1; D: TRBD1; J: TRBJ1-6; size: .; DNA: TGTGCCAGCAGTGACCGACAGGGGTCCTATAATTCACCCCTCCACTTT; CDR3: CASSDRQGSYNSPLHF
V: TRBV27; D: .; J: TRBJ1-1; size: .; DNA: TGTGCCAGCAGTCCCCCGGACAGGAACACTGAAGCTTTCTTT; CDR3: CASSPPDRNTEAFF
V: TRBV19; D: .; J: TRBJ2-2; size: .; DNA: TGTGCCAGTAGTATGGAGGGAGGGGGCACCGGGGAGCTGTTTTTT; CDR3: CASSMEGGGTGELFF
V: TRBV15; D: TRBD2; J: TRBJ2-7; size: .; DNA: TGTGCCACCAGCTTTCGGACTAGCAGTAGCGAGCAGTACTTC; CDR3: CATSFRTSSSEQYF
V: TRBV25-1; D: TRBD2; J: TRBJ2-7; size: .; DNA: TGTGCCAGCAGTGAATTAGGAGCGGGGGGCCTGAGCTCCTACGAGCAGTACTTC; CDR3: CASSELGAGGLSSYEQYF
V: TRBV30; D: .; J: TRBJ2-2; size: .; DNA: TGTGCCTGGAGTGTACTGGTGGCCGGGGAGCTGTTTTTT; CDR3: CAWSVLVAGELFF
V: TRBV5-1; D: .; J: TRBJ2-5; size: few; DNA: TGCGCCAGCAGCAACCCCGGGGGAACCCAAGAGACCCAGTACTTC; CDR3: CASSNPGGTQETQYF
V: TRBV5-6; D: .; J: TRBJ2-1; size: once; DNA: TGTGCCAGCAGCTTGGAGAGAGGGAATGAGCAGTTCTTC; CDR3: CASSLERGNEQFF
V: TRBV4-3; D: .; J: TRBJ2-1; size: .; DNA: TGCGCCAGCAGCCGAAGGAGTCAGAGCTCCTACAATGAGCAGTTCTTC; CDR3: CASSRRSQSSYNEQFF
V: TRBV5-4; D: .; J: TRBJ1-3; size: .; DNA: TGTGCCAGCAGCCCCACTTGGGGGGAAGCTGGAAACACCATATATTTT; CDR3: CASSPTWGEAGNTIYF
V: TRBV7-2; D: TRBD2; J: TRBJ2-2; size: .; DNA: TGTGCCAGCACCCCGCCCGGGGGGTTGACCGGGGAGCTGTTTTTT; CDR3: CASTPPGGLTGELFF